This T cell receptor beta chain comes out of a study of T cells in Graves' hyperthyroidism and ophthalmopathy. The overall study: Peripheral blood was obtained at initial diagnosis, preceding any treatment.

Study observations and caveats: Ophthalmopathy onset followed model prediction by a median approximately seven months. Most expanded thyroid clonotypes above 0.001 recurred in blood.

Amplification targeted TCR beta CDR3 regions from RNA transcripts. The primer set for the first-round RT-PCR of the TCR CDR3 was HTBI. TCRdb analysed the multiplex PCR reads with MiXCR anew, one entry per CDR3 protein. There are under 350,000 distinct CDR3 sequences in the sample; approximately 13% occur only once, and approximately 7.9% lies in the top ten. Among the patients, aged 18 to 65, hyperthyroidism was newly diagnosed and had lasted under 2 months. This clonotype was found many times. Its antigen is unidentified. With 4 bases removed from V and 0 bases from J, the gap between germline ends came to 2 bases. The CDR3 length is 12 residues.

Sequencing used blood. The chain uses TRBV12-3 or TRBV12-4 and TRBJ2-3, with D unresolved. This TCR was sampled from a woman in her 40s with Graves' hyperthyroidism. CDR3 nucleotide sequence: TGTGCCAGCAGTTGGAGCACAGATACGCAGTATTTT. Protein sequence: CASSWSTDTQYF.